This T cell receptor beta chain was identified during a study of response to subunit inactivated influenza vaccine (dated by TCRdb to 2016 to 2019). In the study overall: To follow how T cells responded to a trivalent subunit inactivated influenza vaccine, the researchers relied on deep quantitative profiling of the T cell receptor repertoire. What the research found in general, with its limitations: It was suggested by the authors that each seasonal influenza vaccination may recruit only a limited number of new T cells.

From its first to its last residue, the CDR3 has 15 amino acids. Only CDR3 DNA remains: 45 bases, in frame from the first base. The trim is 0 bases for V and 2 bases for J, with a gap of 8 bases between the germline ends. As encoded in the germline V gene, CDR1 is SGHAT while CDR2 is FQNNGV. With regard to this clonotype: Its antigen remains undetermined. The conserved phenylalanine or tryptophan is not found at the CDR3 terminus, so this likely reflects a read error.

Libraries were made using RT-PCR. This sample was sequenced with an Illumina HiSeq 2500. The public reads were reanalyzed by TCRdb: fastp trimming at Q25, MiXCR alignment, in-frame beta chains only. Rows with one shared CDR3 protein collapse into an entry with the most common genes and DNA. Recorded for this sample are 280,000 or so distinct CDR3 sequences; around a fifth of them occurred a single time. The top ten clones comprise about 9.4% of the sample. The rearranged segments are TRBV11-2 and TRBJ1-5, with the D gene too uncertain to name. The sample here was PBMCs from blood, taken about 20 months after vaccination. The origin of this receptor is a man aged 50-75 years who received an inactivated influenza vaccine. Donor details come from another sample of the same person, matched by shared clones. The sequenced DNA is TGTGCCAGCAGCTTAGATATTAGCCGCAATCAGCCCCAGCATTCT. This is translated as CASSLDISRNQPQHS.